This T cell receptor beta chain originates from a study of regulatory T cells in long-lasting Graves disease. The time point was: newly diagnosed GD, antithyroid drugs for less than 3 months. Making the TCR library involved RNA that had been extracted from PBMCs. This clonotype has a count of ten or more. CDR3 regions were amplified by Arm-PCR using iRepertoire HTBI primers to build TCR beta libraries. TCRdb reanalysed the multiplex PCR reads using MiXCR and keeps one entry per CDR3 protein. The table includes some 500,000 distinct CDR3 sequences, 15% to 20% detected once. This CDR3 comprises 13 residues. Trimming cost V 3 bases and J 10 bases, with 13 bases left between them. These data also featured in a second study, about T cells in Graves' hyperthyroidism and ophthalmopathy. That work contributes: An initial round of RT-PCR targeting the TCR CDR3 relied on the HTBI primer set.

The V gene is TRBV12-3 or TRBV12-4, the J gene TRBJ2-1; D unclear. The clonotype was recovered from a middle-aged woman with Graves disease. The specimen was peripheral blood mononuclear cells (PBMCs), collected at new diagnosis, from a patient treated with antithyroid drugs. The CDR3 DNA follows: TGTGCCAGCAGTTTGGGCCGATCTAGGGAGCAGTTCTTC. Translated: CASSLGRSREQFF.